The present T cell receptor beta chain was sequenced within a study of blood T cells in healthy people across ages. Overall study findings and caveats: There was a strong correlation between TCR beta diversity and naive T cell percentage.

This clonotype was picked up many times. The target antigen is unknown. The length of the CDR3 is 12 residues. V was shortened by 3 bases and J by 14 bases, with 15 bases between the two germline ends. CDR1 is SNHLY and CDR2 is FYNNEI in the germline V gene. The draw of peripheral blood yielded approximately 10 milliliters from each donor. Through a sample-barcoded 5' primer and a J-beta primer mix, a second PCR was run for roughly 6 to 12 cycles. One entry per CDR3 protein, called by TCRdb with MiXCR from the 5' RACE reads. Of roughly 720,000 distinct CDR3 sequences in the sample, 40% to 65% are singletons; the top ten hold about two fifths.

This TCR derives from an elderly man in good health. Sequenced: blood. The rearrangement joins TRBV2 to TRBJ2-3; a weak D match, TRBD1 (6 bases). CDR3 bases: TGTGCCAGCAGTGACAGGGGTAGATACGCGTATTTT. It yields the protein CASSDRGRYAYF. Full variable domain (rest looked up from reference TRBV2 and TRBJ2-3): EPEVTQTPSHQVTQMGQEVILRCVPISNHLYFYWYRQILGQKVEFLVSFYNNEISEKSEIFDDQFSVERPDGSNFTLKIRSTKLEDSAMYFCASSDRGRYAYFGPGTRLTVL.